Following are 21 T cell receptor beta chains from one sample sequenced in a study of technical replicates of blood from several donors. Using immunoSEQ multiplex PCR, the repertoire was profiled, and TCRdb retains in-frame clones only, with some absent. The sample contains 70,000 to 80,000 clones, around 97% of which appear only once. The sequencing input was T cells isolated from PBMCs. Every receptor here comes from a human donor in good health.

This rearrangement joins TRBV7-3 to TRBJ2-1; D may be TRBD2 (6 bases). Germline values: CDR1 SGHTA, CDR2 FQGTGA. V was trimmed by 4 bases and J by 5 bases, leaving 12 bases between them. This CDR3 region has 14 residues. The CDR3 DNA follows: TGTGCCAGCAGCTCACGTTCGGGGGACAATGAGCAGTTCTTC. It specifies CASSSRSGDNEQFF.

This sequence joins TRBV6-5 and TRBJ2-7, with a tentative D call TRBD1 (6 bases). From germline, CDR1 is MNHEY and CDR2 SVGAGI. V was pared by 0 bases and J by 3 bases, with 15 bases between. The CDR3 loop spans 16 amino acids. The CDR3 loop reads CASSYSINRQDYEQYF. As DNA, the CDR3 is TGTGCCAGCAGTTACTCGATCAATAGACAGGACTACGAGCAGTACTTC.

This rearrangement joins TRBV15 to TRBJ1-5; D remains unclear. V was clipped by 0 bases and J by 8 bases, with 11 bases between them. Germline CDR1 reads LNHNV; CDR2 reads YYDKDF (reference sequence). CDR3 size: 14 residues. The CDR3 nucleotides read TGTGCCACCAGCAGAGACACCGCGAGCGAGCCCCAGCATTTT. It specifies CATSRDTASEPQHF.

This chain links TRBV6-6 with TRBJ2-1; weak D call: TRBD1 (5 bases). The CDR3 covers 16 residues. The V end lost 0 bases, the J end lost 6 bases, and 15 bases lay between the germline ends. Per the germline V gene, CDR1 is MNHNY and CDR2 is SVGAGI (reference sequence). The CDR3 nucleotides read TGTGCCAGCAGTTACTCGATTGTGGGGCCGGGCAATGAGCAGTTCTTC. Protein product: CASSYSIVGPGNEQFF.

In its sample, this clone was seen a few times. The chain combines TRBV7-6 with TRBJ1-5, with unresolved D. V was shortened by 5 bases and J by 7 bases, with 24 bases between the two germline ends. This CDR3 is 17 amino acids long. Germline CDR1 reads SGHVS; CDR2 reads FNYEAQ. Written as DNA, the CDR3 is TGTGCCAGCAGCCCTGACTCAGGACTGAAGGAAAACCAGCCCCAGCATTTT. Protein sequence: CASSPDSGLKENQPQHF. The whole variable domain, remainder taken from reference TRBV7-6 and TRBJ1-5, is GAGVSQSPRYKVTKRGQDVALRCDPISGHVSLYWYRQALGQGPEFLTYFNYEAQQDKSGLPNDRFSAERPEGSISTLTIQRTEQRDSAMYRCASSPDSGLKENQPQHFGDGTRLSIL.

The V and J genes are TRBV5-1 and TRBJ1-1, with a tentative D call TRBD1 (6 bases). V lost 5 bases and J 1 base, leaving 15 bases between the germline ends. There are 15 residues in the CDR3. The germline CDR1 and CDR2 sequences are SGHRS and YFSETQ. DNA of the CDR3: TGCGCCAGCAGATTCGGACAGACCAAGAACACTGAAGCTTTCTTT. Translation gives CASRFGQTKNTEAFF. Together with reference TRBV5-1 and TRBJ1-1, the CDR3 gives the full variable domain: KAGVTQTPRYLIKTRGQQVTLSCSPISGHRSVSWYQQTPGQGLQFLFEYFSETQRNKGNFPGRFSGRQFSNSRSEMNVSTLELGDSALYLCASRFGQTKNTEAFFGQGTRLTVV.

The CDR3 DNA follows: TGTGCCAGTAGTATAGGTGGGACAGGAGCCTACGAGCAGTACTTC. Encoded protein: CASSIGGTGAYEQYF. The chain carries TRBV19 and TRBJ2-7; 8 nucleotides line up with TRBD1. J was trimmed by 2 bases and V by 1 base; bases with no gene match: 4. Germline V gene lookup returns CDR1 LNHDA and CDR2 SQIVND (reference sequence). This CDR3 is 15 amino acids long.

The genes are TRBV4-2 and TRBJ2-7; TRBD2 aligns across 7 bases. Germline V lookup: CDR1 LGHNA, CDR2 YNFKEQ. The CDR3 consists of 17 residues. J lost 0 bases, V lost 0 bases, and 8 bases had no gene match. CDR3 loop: CASSQEGREKSSYEQYF. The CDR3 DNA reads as TGTGCCAGCAGCCAAGAGGGGCGGGAGAAGAGCTCCTACGAGCAGTACTTC.

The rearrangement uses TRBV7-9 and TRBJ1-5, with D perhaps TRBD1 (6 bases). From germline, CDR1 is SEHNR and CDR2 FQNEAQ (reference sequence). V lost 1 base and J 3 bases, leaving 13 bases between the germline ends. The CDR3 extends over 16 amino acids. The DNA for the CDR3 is TGTGCCAGCAGCTTAGTTTTAGGGGACACCAATCAGCCCCAGCATTTT. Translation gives CASSLVLGDTNQPQHF.

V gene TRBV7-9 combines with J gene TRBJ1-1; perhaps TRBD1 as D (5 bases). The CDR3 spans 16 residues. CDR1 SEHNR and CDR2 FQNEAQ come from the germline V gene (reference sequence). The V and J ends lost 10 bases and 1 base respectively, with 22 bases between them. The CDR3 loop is CATIKWGEVRNTEAFF. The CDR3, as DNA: TGTGCCACCATAAAGTGGGGGGAAGTACGGAACACTGAAGCTTTCTTT.

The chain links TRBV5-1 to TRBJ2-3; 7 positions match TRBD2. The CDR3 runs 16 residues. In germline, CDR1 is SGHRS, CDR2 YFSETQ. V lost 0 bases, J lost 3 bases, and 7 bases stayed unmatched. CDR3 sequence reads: CASSLGEGGETDTQYF. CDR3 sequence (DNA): TGCGCCAGCAGCTTGGGGGAGGGAGGCGAAACAGATACGCAGTATTTT.

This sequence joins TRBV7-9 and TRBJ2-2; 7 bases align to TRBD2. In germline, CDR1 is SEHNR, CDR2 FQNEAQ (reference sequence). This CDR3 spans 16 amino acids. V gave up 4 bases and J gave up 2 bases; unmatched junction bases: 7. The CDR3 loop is CASSSLGGKNTGELFF. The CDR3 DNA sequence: TGTGCCAGCAGCTCCCTGGGAGGGAAAAACACCGGGGAGCTGTTTTTT.

This chain's CDR3 is CASSLRDKDGYTF. The CDR3 bases are TGTGCCAGCAGCTTAAGAGACAAAGATGGCTACACCTTC. The chain uses TRBV7-9 and TRBJ1-2; D gene ambiguous. This CDR3 spans 13 amino acids. Trimming took 2 bases from V and 6 from J, leaving 10 bases between them. Looked up from germline, CDR1 is SEHNR and CDR2 is FQNEAQ (reference sequence).

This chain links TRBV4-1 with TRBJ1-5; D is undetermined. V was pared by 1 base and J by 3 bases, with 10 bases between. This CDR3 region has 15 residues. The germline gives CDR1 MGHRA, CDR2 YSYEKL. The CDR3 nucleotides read TGCGCCAGCAGCCAAGTACAGAAAATCAATCAGCCCCAGCATTTT. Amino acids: CASSQVQKINQPQHF.

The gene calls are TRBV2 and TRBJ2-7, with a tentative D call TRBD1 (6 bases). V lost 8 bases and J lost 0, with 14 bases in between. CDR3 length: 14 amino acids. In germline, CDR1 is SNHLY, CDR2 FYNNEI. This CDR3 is CASLRQTGSYEQYF. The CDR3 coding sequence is TGTGCCAGCCTACGACAGACAGGCTCCTACGAGCAGTACTTC.

The CDR3 nucleotides read TGTGCCAGCAGCTTAGATGGTAGCGGGGGTGAGCAGTTCTTC. Protein: CASSLDGSGGEQFF. The V call is TRBV7-9, the J call TRBJ2-1, with 9 bases lining up with TRBD2. The length of the CDR3 is 14 residues. CDR1 is SEHNR, CDR2 FQNEAQ, per germline (reference sequence). V trimming: 1 base; J trimming: 9 bases; junction bases outside the gene matches: 4.

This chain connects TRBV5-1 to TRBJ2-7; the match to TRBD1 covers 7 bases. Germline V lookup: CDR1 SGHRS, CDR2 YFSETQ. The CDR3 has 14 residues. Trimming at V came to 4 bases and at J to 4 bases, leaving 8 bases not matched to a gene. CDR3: CASSTRQGAYEQYF. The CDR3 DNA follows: TGCGCCAGCAGCACCAGACAGGGAGCTTACGAGCAGTACTTC.

The CDR3 region has the DNA TGTGCCAGCAGCTTGGACAGGTTGGATGAAAAACTGTTTTTT. This encodes CASSLDRLDEKLFF. V and J are TRBV7-2 and TRBJ1-4; 7 bases map to TRBD1. Germline-derived CDR1 and CDR2 are SGHTA and FQGNSA. The J segment lost 6 bases and the V segment lost 3 bases, leaving 4 bases of the junction unmatched. This CDR3 contains 14 residues.

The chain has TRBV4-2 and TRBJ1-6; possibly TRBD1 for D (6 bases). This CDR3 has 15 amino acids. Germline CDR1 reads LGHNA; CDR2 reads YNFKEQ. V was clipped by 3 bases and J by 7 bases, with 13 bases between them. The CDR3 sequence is CASSHTGGANSPLHF. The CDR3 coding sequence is TGTGCCAGCAGCCATACTGGGGGCGCGAATTCACCCCTCCACTTT.

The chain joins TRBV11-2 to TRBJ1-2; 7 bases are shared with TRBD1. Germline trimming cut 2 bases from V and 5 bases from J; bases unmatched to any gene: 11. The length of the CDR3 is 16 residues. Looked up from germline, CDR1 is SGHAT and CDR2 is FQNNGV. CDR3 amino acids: CASSLFSGTDPYGYTF. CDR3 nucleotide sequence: TGTGCCAGCAGCTTATTTTCCGGGACAGACCCTTATGGCTACACCTTC.

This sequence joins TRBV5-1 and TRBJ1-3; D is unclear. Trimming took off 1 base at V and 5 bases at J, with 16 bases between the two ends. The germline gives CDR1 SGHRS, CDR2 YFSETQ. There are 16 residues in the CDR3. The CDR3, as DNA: TGCGCCAGCAGCTTGCGAGGACTAAAGCGGAGAAACACCATATATTTT. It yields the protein CASSLRGLKRRNTIYF.